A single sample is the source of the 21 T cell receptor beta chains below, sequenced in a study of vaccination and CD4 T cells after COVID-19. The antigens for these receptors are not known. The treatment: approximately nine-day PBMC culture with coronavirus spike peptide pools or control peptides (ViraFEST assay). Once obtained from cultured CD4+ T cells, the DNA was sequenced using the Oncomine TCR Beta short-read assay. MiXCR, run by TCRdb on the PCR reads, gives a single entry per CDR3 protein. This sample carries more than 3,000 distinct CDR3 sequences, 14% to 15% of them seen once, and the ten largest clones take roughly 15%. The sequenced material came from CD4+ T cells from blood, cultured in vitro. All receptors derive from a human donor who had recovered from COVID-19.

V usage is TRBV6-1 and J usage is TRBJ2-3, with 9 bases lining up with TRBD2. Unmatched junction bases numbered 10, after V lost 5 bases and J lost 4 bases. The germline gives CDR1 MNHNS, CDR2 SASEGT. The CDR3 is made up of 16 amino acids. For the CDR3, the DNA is TGTGCCAGCAGTAAGACTAGCGGACTCCCCGCAGATACGCAGTATTTT. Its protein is CASSKTSGLPADTQYF.

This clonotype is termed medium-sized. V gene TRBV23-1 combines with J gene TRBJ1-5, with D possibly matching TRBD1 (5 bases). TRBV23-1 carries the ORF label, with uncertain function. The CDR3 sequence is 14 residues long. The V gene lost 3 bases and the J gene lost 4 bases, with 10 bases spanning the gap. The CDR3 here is CASSHTGGNQPQHF. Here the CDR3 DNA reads TGCGCCAGCAGTCATACGGGGGGGAATCAGCCCCAGCATTTT.

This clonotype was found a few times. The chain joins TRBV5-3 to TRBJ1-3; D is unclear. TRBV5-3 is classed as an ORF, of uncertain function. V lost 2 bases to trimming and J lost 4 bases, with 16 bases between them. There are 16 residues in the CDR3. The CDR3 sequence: CARSLSGVEGGNTIYF. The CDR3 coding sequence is TGTGCCAGAAGCTTATCTGGGGTAGAAGGAGGAAACACCATATATTTT.

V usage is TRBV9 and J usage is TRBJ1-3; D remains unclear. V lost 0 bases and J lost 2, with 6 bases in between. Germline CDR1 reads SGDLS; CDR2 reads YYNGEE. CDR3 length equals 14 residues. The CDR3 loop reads CASSVVGAGNTIYF. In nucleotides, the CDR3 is TGTGCCAGCAGCGTAGTTGGGGCTGGAAACACCATATATTTT.

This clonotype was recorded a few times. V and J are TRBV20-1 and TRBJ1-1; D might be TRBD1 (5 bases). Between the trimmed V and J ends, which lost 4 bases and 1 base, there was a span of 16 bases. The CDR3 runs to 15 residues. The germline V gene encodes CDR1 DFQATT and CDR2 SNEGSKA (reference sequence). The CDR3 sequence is CSAKSPGRGNTEAFF. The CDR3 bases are TGCAGTGCTAAATCCCCCGGGAGGGGGAACACTGAAGCTTTCTTT.

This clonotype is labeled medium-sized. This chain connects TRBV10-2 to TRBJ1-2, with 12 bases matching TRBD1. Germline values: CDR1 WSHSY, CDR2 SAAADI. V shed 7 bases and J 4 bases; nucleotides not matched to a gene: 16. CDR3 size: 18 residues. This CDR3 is CASTGRGDRGHSGYGYTF. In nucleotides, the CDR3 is TGCGCCAGCACTGGGAGAGGGGACAGGGGGCATTCAGGCTATGGCTACACCTTC.

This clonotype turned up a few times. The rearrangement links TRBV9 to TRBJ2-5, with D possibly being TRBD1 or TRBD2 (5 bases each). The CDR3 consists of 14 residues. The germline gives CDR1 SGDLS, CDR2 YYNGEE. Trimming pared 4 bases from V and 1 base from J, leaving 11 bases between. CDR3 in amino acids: CASSPGAVQETQYF. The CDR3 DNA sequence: TGTGCCAGCAGCCCCGGGGCAGTCCAAGAGACCCAGTACTTC.

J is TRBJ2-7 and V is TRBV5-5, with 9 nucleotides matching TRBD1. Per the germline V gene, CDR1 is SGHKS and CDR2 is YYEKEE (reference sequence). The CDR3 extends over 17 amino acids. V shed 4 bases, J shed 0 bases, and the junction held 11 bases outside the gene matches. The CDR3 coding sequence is TGTGCCAGCAGCCTCCGGGACAGGGCATCAAGCTCCTACGAGCAGTACTTC. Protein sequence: CASSLRDRASSSYEQYF.

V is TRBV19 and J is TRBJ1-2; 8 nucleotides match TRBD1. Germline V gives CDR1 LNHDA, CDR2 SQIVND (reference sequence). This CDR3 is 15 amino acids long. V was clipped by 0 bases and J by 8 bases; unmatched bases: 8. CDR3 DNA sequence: TGTGCCAGTAGTATAGATCCCCCGGACAGGGCCGGCTACACCTTC. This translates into CASSIDPPDRAGYTF.

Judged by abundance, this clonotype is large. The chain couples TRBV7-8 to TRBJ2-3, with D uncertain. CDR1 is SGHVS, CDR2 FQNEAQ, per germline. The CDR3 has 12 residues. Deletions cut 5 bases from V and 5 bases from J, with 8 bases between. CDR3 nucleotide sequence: TGTGCCAGCAGCCCAATGGGAGATACGCAGTATTTT. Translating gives CASSPMGDTQYF.

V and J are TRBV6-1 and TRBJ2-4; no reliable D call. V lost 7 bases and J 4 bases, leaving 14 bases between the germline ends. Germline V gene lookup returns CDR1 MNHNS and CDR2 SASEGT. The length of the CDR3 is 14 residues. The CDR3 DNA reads TGTGCCAGCACCGAAGTGACGTCAAAAAACATTCAGTACTTC. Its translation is CASTEVTSKNIQYF.

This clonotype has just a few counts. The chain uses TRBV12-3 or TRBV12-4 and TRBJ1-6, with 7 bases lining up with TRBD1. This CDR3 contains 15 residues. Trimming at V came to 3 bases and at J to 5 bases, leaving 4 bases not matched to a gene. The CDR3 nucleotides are TGTGCCAGCAGTTTCGGGACAGCTAATAATTCACCCCTCCACTTT. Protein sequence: CASSFGTANNSPLHF.

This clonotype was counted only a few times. In DNA, the CDR3 is TGTGCCAGCTCACCAGGGGGCGGAATGGATGGCTACACCTTC. It specifies CASSPGGGMDGYTF. The chain links TRBV18 to TRBJ1-2; perhaps TRBD1 as D (6 bases). The ends were cut back, 2 bases at V and 6 bases at J, with 13 bases in the middle. CDR1 and CDR2 from the germline V gene are KGHSH and LQKENI. CDR3 length: 14 amino acids.

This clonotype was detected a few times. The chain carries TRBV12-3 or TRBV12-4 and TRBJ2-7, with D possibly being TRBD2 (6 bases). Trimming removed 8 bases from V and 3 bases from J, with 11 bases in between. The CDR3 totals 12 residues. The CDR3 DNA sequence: TGTGCCAGCGCCCTGGGGGGCTACGAGCAGTACTTC. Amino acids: CASALGGYEQYF.

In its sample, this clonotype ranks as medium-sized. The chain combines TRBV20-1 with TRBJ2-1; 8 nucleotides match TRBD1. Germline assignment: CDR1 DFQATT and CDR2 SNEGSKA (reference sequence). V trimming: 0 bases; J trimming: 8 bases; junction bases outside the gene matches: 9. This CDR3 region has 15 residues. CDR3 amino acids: CSARDYGQGGDEQFF. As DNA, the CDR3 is TGCAGTGCTAGAGATTACGGACAGGGTGGGGATGAGCAGTTCTTC.

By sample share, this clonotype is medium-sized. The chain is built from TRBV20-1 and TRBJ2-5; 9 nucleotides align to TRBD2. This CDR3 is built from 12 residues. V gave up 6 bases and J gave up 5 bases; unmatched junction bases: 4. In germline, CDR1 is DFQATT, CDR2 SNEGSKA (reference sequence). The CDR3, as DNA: TGCAGTGCGGGGACTAGCAAGGAGACCCAGTACTTC. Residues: CSAGTSKETQYF.

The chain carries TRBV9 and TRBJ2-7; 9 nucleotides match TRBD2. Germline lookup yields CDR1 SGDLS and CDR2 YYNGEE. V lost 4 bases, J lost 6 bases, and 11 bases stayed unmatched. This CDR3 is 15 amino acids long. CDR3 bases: TGTGCCAGCAGCCCTAGACTAGCGGCGGGTCCCGAGCAGTACTTC. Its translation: CASSPRLAAGPEQYF.

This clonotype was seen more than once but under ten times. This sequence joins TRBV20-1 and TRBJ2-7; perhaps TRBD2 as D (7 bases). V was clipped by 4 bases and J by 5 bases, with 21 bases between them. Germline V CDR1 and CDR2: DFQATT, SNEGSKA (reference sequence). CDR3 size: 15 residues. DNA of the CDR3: TGCAGTGCTACTACCGCCGAGAGGGGGGGGCACGAGCAGTACTTC. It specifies CSATTAERGGHEQYF.

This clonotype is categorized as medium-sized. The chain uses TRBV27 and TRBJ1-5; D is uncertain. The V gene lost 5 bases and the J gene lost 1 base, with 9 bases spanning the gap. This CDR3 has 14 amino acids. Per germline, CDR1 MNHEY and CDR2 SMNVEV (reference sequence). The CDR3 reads CASSLGWSNQPQHF. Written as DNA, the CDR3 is TGTGCCAGCAGTCTGGGATGGAGCAATCAGCCCCAGCATTTT.

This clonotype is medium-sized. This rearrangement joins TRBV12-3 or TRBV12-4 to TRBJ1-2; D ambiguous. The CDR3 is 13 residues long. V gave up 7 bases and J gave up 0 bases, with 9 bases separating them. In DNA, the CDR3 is TGTGCCAGCACCAAGACTTCTAACTATGGCTACACCTTC. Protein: CASTKTSNYGYTF.

CDR3 loop: CASSQDRGRGGYTF. The CDR3 DNA reads as TGCGCCAGCAGCCAAGACAGGGGGCGCGGGGGCTACACCTTC. The chain is built from TRBV4-1 and TRBJ1-2, with 8 bases that match TRBD1. This CDR3 contains 14 residues. Germline trimming cut 0 bases from V and 8 bases from J; bases unmatched to any gene: 5. Germline CDR1 reads MGHRA; CDR2 reads YSYEKL.